The T cell receptor beta chain described here comes from a study of PD-1 blockade in classical Hodgkin lymphoma. Study background: Patients got intravenous nivolumab 3 mg/kg every 2 weeks.

Data came from immunoSEQ multiplex PCR; TCRdb stores just in-frame clones and leaves some out. The sample consists of roughly 41,000 clones, just over 85% of them appearing once. Only one count was recorded for this clone. The target antigen is unknown. Exposure to brentuximab vedotin varied, and each patient had relapsed following autologous stem cell transplantation. The CDR3 consists of 16 residues. The V end was cut by 3 bases, the J end by 0 bases, with 13 bases between. The germline V gene encodes CDR1 SGHTA and CDR2 FQGTGA. General study results and limits: Newly diagnosed patients had baseline TCR diversity that was reportedly lower than that of healthy donors.

The chain joins TRBV7-3 to TRBJ2-3, with a weak D call TRBD1 (5 bases). The sample was peripheral blood mononuclear cells (PBMCs), taken before the second cycle of nivolumab. This clonotype was obtained from a human donor with classical Hodgkin lymphoma. The CDR3, as DNA: TGTGCCAGCAGCTTGACCGGACATATTAGCACAGATACGCAGTATTTT. As protein: CASSLTGHISTDTQYF.